Below, one TCR beta chain is given with its context. The data belong to a study of blood T cell repertoires in COVID-19. Looking at the study overall: Donors in the United States, Italy and Spain gave samples during acute or convalescent COVID-19.

Sequencing was performed with immunoSEQ multiplex PCR; in TCRdb, only in-frame clones are kept and a portion is missing. The sample has around 220,000 clones; over 75% are singletons. The sequenced material came from peripheral blood. The receptor comes from a man aged 35 to 55 with active or convalescent COVID-19.

The CDR3 region has the DNA TGTGCCAGCAGTAGAGGGCGAGAAAAACTGTTTTTT. Translated: CASSRGREKLFF. The V call is TRBV12-3 or TRBV12-4, the J call TRBJ1-4, with D hard to call. CDR3 size: 12 residues. V gave up 5 bases and J gave up 8 bases, with 9 bases separating them.